This T cell receptor (beta chain) was found in a study of blood T cell repertoires in COVID-19. Data came from immunoSEQ multiplex PCR; TCRdb stores just in-frame clones and leaves some out. Counted here are about 73,000 clones, roughly 83% occurring once; the ten biggest clones make up more than 2%. J lost 5 bases, V lost 5 bases, and 6 bases had no gene match. This CDR3 has 14 residues. The germline gives CDR1 SGHTA, CDR2 FQGNSA. The sequence was collected from an elderly man with active or convalescent COVID-19. The V gene is TRBV7-2, the J gene TRBJ2-5; TRBD2 matches at 9 bases. Sequenced input: peripheral blood. CDR3 DNA sequence: TGTGCCAGCAGCCCTAGTGCGGGGGGGGAGACCCAGTACTTC. It translates to CASSPSAGGETQYF.